This T cell receptor beta chain was recovered during a study of blood T cells in healthy people across ages. Study observations and caveats: Naive T cell percentage and TCR beta diversity correlated strongly.

Primed by a sample-barcoded 5' primer and a J-beta primer mix, a second PCR proceeded for 7 to 11 cycles. TCRdb called the 5' RACE reads again in MiXCR, with one record for every CDR3 protein. The table records some 1,500,000 distinct CDR3 sequences, roughly 43% of them present only once. This clonotype is labeled as large. Its cognate antigen is unknown. This CDR3 is built from 14 residues. Germline CDR1 and CDR2: MGHRA and YSYEKL. The V and J ends lost 5 bases and 13 bases respectively, with 20 bases between them. The receptor was isolated from a woman between 18 and 29 years old in good health. The J gene is TRBJ1-4, the V gene TRBV4-1, with D possibly matching TRBD1 (6 bases). The sequencing sample was made of blood. The CDR3 spells CASSSGQRAYGLFF. The CDR3 nucleotides are TGCGCCAGCAGCTCTGGACAGAGGGCTTATGGACTGTTTTTT.